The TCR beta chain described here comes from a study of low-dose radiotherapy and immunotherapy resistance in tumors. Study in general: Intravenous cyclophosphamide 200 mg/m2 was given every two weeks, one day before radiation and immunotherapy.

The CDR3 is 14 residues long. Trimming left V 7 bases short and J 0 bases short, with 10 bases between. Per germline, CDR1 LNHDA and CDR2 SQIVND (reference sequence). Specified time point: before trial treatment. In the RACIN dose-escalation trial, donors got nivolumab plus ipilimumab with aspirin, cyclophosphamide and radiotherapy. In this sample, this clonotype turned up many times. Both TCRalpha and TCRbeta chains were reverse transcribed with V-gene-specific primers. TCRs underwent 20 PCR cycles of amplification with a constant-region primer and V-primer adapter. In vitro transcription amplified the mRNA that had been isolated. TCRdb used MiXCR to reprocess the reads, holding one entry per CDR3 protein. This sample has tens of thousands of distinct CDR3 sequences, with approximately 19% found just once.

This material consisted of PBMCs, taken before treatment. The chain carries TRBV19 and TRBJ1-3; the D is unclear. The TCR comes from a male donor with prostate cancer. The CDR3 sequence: CASNQDHSGNTIYF. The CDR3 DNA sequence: TGTGCCAGTAATCAGGACCACTCTGGAAACACCATATATTTT.